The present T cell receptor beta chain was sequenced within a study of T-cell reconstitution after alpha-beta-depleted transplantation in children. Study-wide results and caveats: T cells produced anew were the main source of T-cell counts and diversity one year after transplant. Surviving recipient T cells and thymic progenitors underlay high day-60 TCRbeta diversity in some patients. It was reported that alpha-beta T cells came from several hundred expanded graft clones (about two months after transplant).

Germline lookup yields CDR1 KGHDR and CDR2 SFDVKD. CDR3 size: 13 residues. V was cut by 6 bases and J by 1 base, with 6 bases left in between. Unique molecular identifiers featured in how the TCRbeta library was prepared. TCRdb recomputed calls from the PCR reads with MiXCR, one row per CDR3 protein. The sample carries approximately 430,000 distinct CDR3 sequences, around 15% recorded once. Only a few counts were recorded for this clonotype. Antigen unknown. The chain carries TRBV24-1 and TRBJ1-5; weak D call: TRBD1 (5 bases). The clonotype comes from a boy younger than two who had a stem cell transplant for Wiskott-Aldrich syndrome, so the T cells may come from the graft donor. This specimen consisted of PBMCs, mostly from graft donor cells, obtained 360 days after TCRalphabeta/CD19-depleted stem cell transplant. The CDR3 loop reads CATSRGSNQPQHF. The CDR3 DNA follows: TGTGCCACCAGTCGGGGGAGCAATCAGCCCCAGCATTTT.